These T cell receptor beta chains were read from a single sample in a study of cytomegalovirus exposure and HLA in healthy donors. Libraries were prepared by immunoSEQ multiplex PCR; TCRdb keeps only in-frame clonotypes and omits some of them. The data hold about 140,000 clones, with approximately 82% observed a single time. Sequences were obtained from PBMCs. These TCRs come from a woman in her thirties or forties in good health and CMV-seronegative. CDR3s include the opening cysteine and the closing phenylalanine or tryptophan. The D gene is left open where the match is weak. The size field is filled for only some rows; it gives once, few, many or a size class.

v_gene	d_gene	j_gene	abundance	CDR3aa	CDR3nt
TRBV6-1	TRBD1	TRBJ2-7	.	CASSSRDRGYEQYF	TGTGCCAGCAGTAGCCGGGACAGGGGGTACGAGCAGTACTTC
TRBV10-1	TRBD2	TRBJ2-7	.	CASRPGLAGASSYEQYF	TGCGCCAGCAGGCCCGGACTAGCGGGAGCAAGTTCCTACGAGCAGTACTTC
TRBV19	TRBD1	TRBJ1-5	few	CASSAGQGNQPQHF	TGTGCCAGTAGTGCAGGACAGGGCAATCAGCCCCAGCATTTT
TRBV5-5	.	TRBJ2-3	few	CASSFWGDLVDTQYF	TGTGCCAGCAGCTTTTGGGGGGATTTGGTGGATACGCAGTATTTT
TRBV6-5	.	TRBJ2-2	.	CASSLGHYTGELFF	TGTGCCAGCAGTTTGGGACATTACACCGGGGAGCTGTTTTTT
TRBV9	TRBD2	TRBJ2-3	.	CASSPSGGRGTDTQYF	TGTGCCAGCAGCCCGAGCGGTGGGAGGGGCACAGATACGCAGTATTTT
TRBV18	TRBD1	TRBJ1-1	once	CASSPRGQSEAFF	TGTGCCAGCTCACCGAGGGGACAGTCTGAAGCTTTCTTT
TRBV2	TRBD1	TRBJ1-5	.	CASRGQVNQPQHF	TGTGCCAGCAGGGGACAGGTCAATCAGCCCCAGCATTTT
TRBV5-6	.	TRBJ2-5	.	CASSLYRETQYF	TGTGCCAGCAGCTTGTATCGGGAGACCCAGTACTTC
TRBV18	TRBD1	TRBJ2-7	.	CASSPTGAGYEQYF	TGTGCCAGCTCACCGACAGGGGCTGGTTACGAGCAGTACTTC
TRBV7-8	TRBD2	TRBJ2-1	.	CASSLVAGPYNEQFF	TGTGCCAGCAGCCTAGTAGCGGGACCCTACAATGAGCAGTTCTTC
TRBV7-9	TRBD1	TRBJ2-7	few	CASSSTGDNYEQYF	TGTGCCAGCAGCTCGACAGGGGATAACTACGAGCAGTACTTC
TRBV4-3	.	TRBJ2-3	.	CASSQAGKSTDTQYF	TGCGCCAGCAGCCAAGCGGGAAAGAGCACAGATACGCAGTATTTT
TRBV4-2	TRBD1	TRBJ1-1	.	CASSLDRENTEAFF	TGTGCCAGCAGCCTCGACAGGGAGAACACTGAAGCTTTCTTT
TRBV7-2	TRBD2	TRBJ2-7	.	CASSPGLAGGYEQYF	TGTGCCAGCAGCCCTGGACTAGCGGGAGGCTACGAGCAGTACTTC
TRBV6-5	TRBD1	TRBJ2-7	few	CASSYSRTGGSYEQYF	TGTGCCAGCAGTTACTCTAGGACAGGGGGCTCCTACGAGCAGTACTTC
TRBV11-2	.	TRBJ1-1	.	CASSQGYGGYEAFF	TGTGCCAGCAGCCAGGGGTACGGGGGGTATGAAGCTTTCTTT
TRBV7-2	.	TRBJ2-7	.	CASSLETFAEYEQYF	TGTGCCAGCAGCTTAGAGACCTTTGCGGAGTACGAGCAGTACTTC
TRBV5-1	.	TRBJ2-1	.	CASSSPGVPGEQFF	TGCGCCAGCAGCTCGCCCGGAGTGCCCGGGGAGCAGTTCTTC
TRBV28	.	TRBJ1-5	.	CASSFQGPFQPQHF	TGTGCCAGCAGTTTTCAGGGGCCGTTCCAGCCCCAGCATTTT
TRBV7-2	.	TRBJ2-7	.	CASSLGRTPSYEQYF	TGTGCCAGCAGCTTAGGTCGGACACCTTCCTACGAGCAGTACTTC
TRBV28	TRBD2	TRBJ2-1	.	CASRYSGGHEQFF	TGTGCCAGCAGGTATAGCGGGGGCCATGAGCAGTTCTTC
TRBV30	TRBD1	TRBJ2-1	.	CAWRAGTGSYNEQFF	TGTGCCTGGAGGGCCGGGACAGGGTCCTACAATGAGCAGTTCTTC
TRBV7-6	TRBD2	TRBJ2-1	.	CASRRLAGGSYNEQFF	TGTGCCAGCAGACGACTAGCGGGAGGGTCCTACAATGAGCAGTTCTTC
TRBV20-1	.	TRBJ1-2	once	CSAINRAVYTF	TGCAGTGCTATTAACAGGGCTGTCTACACCTTC
TRBV6-6	TRBD1	TRBJ1-1	.	CASRGQGVTEAFF	TGTGCCAGCAGGGGACAGGGGGTCACTGAAGCTTTCTTT
TRBV5-4	TRBD2	TRBJ2-3	.	CASSFTSGSRADTQYF	TGTGCCAGCAGCTTTACTAGCGGGAGTCGGGCAGATACGCAGTATTTT
TRBV18	.	TRBJ1-1	few	CASSPYDQGLGTEAFF	TGTGCCAGCTCACCCTACGACCAGGGGCTGGGTACTGAAGCTTTCTTT